These T cell receptor beta chains were read from a single sample in a study of shared clonotypes between healthy human individuals. This table comes from immunoSEQ multiplex PCR, and its TCRdb copy is limited to in-frame clones, with some not included. The sample records 600,000 to 750,000 clones, 90% being singletons. The sample comprised memory CD8+ T cells from PBMCs. The source is a man between 18 and 29 years old in good health. Some clones in this sample may be carry-over from other donors' samples. The CDR3 runs from the conserved cysteine through the conserved F or W. The D gene is left open where the match is weak. Some rows mark clone size as missing; the rest say once, few, many or name a class of expanded clone.

cdr3_nt: TGTGCCAGCTTTGGGGTAGGGGACAGGGACCTCTCGGCCAACGTCCTGACTTTC
cdr3_aa: CASFGVGDRDLSANVLTF
d_call: TRBD1
v_call: TRBV7-2
j_call: TRBJ2-6
clone_size: NA

cdr3_nt: TGTGCCAGTAGGGACAGGGATGGCGGGGCCAACGTCCTGACTTTC
cdr3_aa: CASRDRDGGANVLTF
d_call: TRBD1
v_call: TRBV19
j_call: TRBJ2-6
clone_size: NA

cdr3_nt: TGTGCCAGCAGGGAGATCTGGGGCAAGACAGGGAAGTCGGTGCGCGGCTACACCTTC
cdr3_aa: CASREIWGKTGKSVRGYTF
d_call: TRBD1
v_call: TRBV11-2
j_call: TRBJ1-2
clone_size: many

cdr3_nt: TGTGCCAGCAGCTTGACAGGCCGGGACCCTGAAGCTTTCTTT
cdr3_aa: CASSLTGRDPEAFF
d_call: NA
v_call: TRBV7-9
j_call: TRBJ1-1
clone_size: NA

cdr3_nt: TGCGCCAGCAGCCGTAACCTAGAAAGCTCCTACAATGAGCAGTTCTTC
cdr3_aa: CASSRNLESSYNEQFF
d_call: NA
v_call: TRBV5-1
j_call: TRBJ2-1
clone_size: NA

cdr3_nt: TGTGCCAGCCGACAGGGTCGGACTTCCTACAATGAGCAGTTCTTC
cdr3_aa: CASRQGRTSYNEQFF
d_call: TRBD1
v_call: TRBV6-5
j_call: TRBJ2-1
clone_size: NA

cdr3_nt: TGTGCCGTCGGGCCCAATGAGCAGTTCTTC
cdr3_aa: CAVGPNEQFF
d_call: NA
v_call: TRBV28
j_call: TRBJ2-1
clone_size: NA

cdr3_nt: TGTGCCAGCAGCCAACTCCCGGAGGGGCTGATGGTTGGGGCCAACGTCCTGACTTTC
cdr3_aa: CASSQLPEGLMVGANVLTF
d_call: NA
v_call: TRBV7-3
j_call: TRBJ2-6
clone_size: NA

cdr3_nt: TGTGCCAGCAGCTTGGCGGGGGGCCGGTTCAATGAGCAGTTCTTC
cdr3_aa: CASSLAGGRFNEQFF
d_call: NA
v_call: TRBV5-6
j_call: TRBJ2-1
clone_size: NA

cdr3_nt: TGTGCCAGCAGCCAAAATATTAGCCCACAGACAGGGTGGGTCTACGAGCAGTACTTC
cdr3_aa: CASSQNISPQTGWVYEQYF
d_call: TRBD1
v_call: TRBV11-2
j_call: TRBJ2-7
clone_size: NA

cdr3_nt: TGTGCCAGCTCACCACCGGGCCACCTCCCCGGCGGAGATACGCAGTATTTT
cdr3_aa: CASSPPGHLPGGDTQYF
d_call: NA
v_call: TRBV18
j_call: TRBJ2-3
clone_size: NA

cdr3_nt: TGTGCCAGCAGTGAAGTATTAGGCGAGCAGTACTTC
cdr3_aa: CASSEVLGEQYF
d_call: NA
v_call: TRBV6-1
j_call: TRBJ2-7
clone_size: NA

cdr3_nt: TGTGCCAGCAGTGCCCGACAGGCCAATGAGCAGTTCTTC
cdr3_aa: CASSARQANEQFF
d_call: NA
v_call: TRBV28
j_call: TRBJ2-1
clone_size: NA

cdr3_nt: TGTGCCAGCGGGGTCTTTTGGGCCAACGTCCTGACTTTC
cdr3_aa: CASGVFWANVLTF
d_call: NA
v_call: TRBV11-2
j_call: TRBJ2-6
clone_size: NA

cdr3_nt: TGTGCCACCAGCAGAGATCGCGATATGGGGTCTTGGGGGCAGCCCCAGCATTTT
cdr3_aa: CATSRDRDMGSWGQPQHF
d_call: NA
v_call: TRBV15
j_call: TRBJ1-5
clone_size: NA

cdr3_nt: TGTGCCAGCAGTCTCAGCACGGGTGAAGCTTTCTTT
cdr3_aa: CASSLSTGEAFF
d_call: NA
v_call: TRBV6-5
j_call: TRBJ1-1
clone_size: NA

cdr3_nt: TGTGCGAGCATCGGGGAAAAACTGTTTTTT
cdr3_aa: CASIGEKLFF
d_call: NA
v_call: TRBV6-5
j_call: TRBJ1-4
clone_size: NA

cdr3_nt: TGCAGCGTTGACCACCTCAGGAACACTGAAGCTTTCTTT
cdr3_aa: CSVDHLRNTEAFF
d_call: NA
v_call: TRBV29-1
j_call: TRBJ1-1
clone_size: NA

cdr3_nt: TGTGCCAGCAGTCCGGGACTAACTAGCACAGATACGCAGTATTTT
cdr3_aa: CASSPGLTSTDTQYF
d_call: TRBD2
v_call: TRBV27
j_call: TRBJ2-3
clone_size: NA

cdr3_nt: TGCGCCAGCAGTGAGCCCGCCGGGGCAGGCCATTCTGAAGCTTTCTTT
cdr3_aa: CASSEPAGAGHSEAFF
d_call: NA
v_call: TRBV10-2
j_call: TRBJ1-1
clone_size: few

cdr3_nt: TGTGCCAGCAGCCCTAAACGACTAGTCCAAGAGACCCAGTACTTC
cdr3_aa: CASSPKRLVQETQYF
d_call: NA
v_call: TRBV7-8
j_call: TRBJ2-5
clone_size: NA

cdr3_nt: TGTGCCAGCAGCGCTACCCGAGGACAGGGGGCCATGAACACTGAAGCTTTCTTT
cdr3_aa: CASSATRGQGAMNTEAFF
d_call: TRBD1
v_call: TRBV7-9
j_call: TRBJ1-1
clone_size: NA

cdr3_nt: TGCGCCAGCCGACCAGCTCGGGGTTCCAATCAGCCCCAGCATTTT
cdr3_aa: CASRPARGSNQPQHF
d_call: NA
v_call: TRBV4-3
j_call: TRBJ1-5
clone_size: NA

cdr3_nt: TGTGCCAGCAGCTTCGACAGGGCCACTGAAGCTTTCTTT
cdr3_aa: CASSFDRATEAFF
d_call: TRBD1
v_call: TRBV5-4
j_call: TRBJ1-1
clone_size: NA

cdr3_nt: TGTGCCAGCAGTCAAAGCGGGAGTTTGGACAATGAGCAGTTCTTC
cdr3_aa: CASSQSGSLDNEQFF
d_call: TRBD2
v_call: TRBV28
j_call: TRBJ2-1
clone_size: NA

cdr3_nt: TGTGCCAGCAGTTACTCGTCGAGACTGTTCTATGGCTACACCTTC
cdr3_aa: CASSYSSRLFYGYTF
d_call: NA
v_call: TRBV6-5
j_call: TRBJ1-2
clone_size: NA

cdr3_nt: TGTGCCAGCAGCCAACCCGGGACAGGGGGCACAGATACGCAGTATTTT
cdr3_aa: CASSQPGTGGTDTQYF
d_call: TRBD1
v_call: TRBV4-2
j_call: TRBJ2-3
clone_size: NA

cdr3_nt: TGTGCCAGTAGTATCAGAGACTCCAATCAGCCCCAGCATTTT
cdr3_aa: CASSIRDSNQPQHF
d_call: NA
v_call: TRBV19
j_call: TRBJ1-5
clone_size: few